The 30 T cell receptor beta chains below were found in one sample sequenced in a study of blood T cells in healthy people across ages. For the second PCR, which ran for 7 to 11 cycles, a sample-barcoded 5' primer and a J-beta primer mix were used. A single record per CDR3 protein comes from TCRdb applying MiXCR to the 5' RACE reads. The table includes about 1.8 million distinct CDR3 sequences, roughly 50% detected once. Input material: blood. Every receptor here comes from a woman in her thirties or forties in good health.

V gene TRBV18 combines with J gene TRBJ1-5, with TRBD1 matching over 8 bases. With V trimmed by 5 bases and J by 6 bases, 6 bases remained unmatched. The CDR3 runs to 14 residues. The germline CDR1 and CDR2 sequences are KGHSH and LQKENI. The CDR3 nucleotides are TGTGCCAGCTCATATGACAGGGGAGGTCAGCCCCAGCATTTT. Protein product: CASSYDRGGQPQHF.

The chain uses TRBV7-2 and TRBJ2-3; 10 nucleotides align to TRBD1. Trimming cost V 6 bases and J 5 bases; bases outside gene matches: 2. The germline V gene encodes CDR1 SGHTA and CDR2 FQGNSA. The CDR3 has 13 amino acids. CDR3 nucleotide sequence: TGTGCCAGCAGTCGGACAGGGGGAGATACGCAGTATTTT. As protein: CASSRTGGDTQYF.

For this clonotype: The junction shows a germline mismatch at one end, possibly a read error. The rearrangement uses TRBV4-3 and TRBJ1-2; D might be TRBD1 (5 bases). The CDR3 contains 13 residues. Germline assignment: CDR1 LGHNA and CDR2 YSLEER. The CDR3 protein is CASGQEGREGYTF. For the CDR3, the DNA is TGCGCCAGCGGCCAAGAAGGCAGGGAGGGCTACACCTTC.

The V call is TRBV12-3 or TRBV12-4, the J call TRBJ2-3; a possible D gene is TRBD2 (6 bases). The V and J ends lost 5 bases and 6 bases respectively, with 15 bases between them. The CDR3 length is 14 residues. The CDR3 is CASSLQPGEDTQYF. For the CDR3, the DNA is TGTGCCAGCAGTCTCCAACCGGGGGAGGATACGCAGTATTTT.

CDR3 sequence: CSARDPGTGRKHNEKLFF. CDR3 nucleotides: TGCAGTGCTAGAGATCCAGGGACAGGCCGAAAGCATAATGAAAAACTGTTTTTT. The chain employs TRBV20-1 and TRBJ1-4, with TRBD1 matching over 8 bases. The CDR3 sequence is 18 residues long. The V segment lost 0 bases and the J segment 4 bases; nucleotides outside the gene matches: 13. Germline loops: CDR1 DFQATT, CDR2 SNEGSKA (reference sequence).

This clonotype was seen just once. J is TRBJ2-5 and V is TRBV13; a weak D match, TRBD2 (5 bases). CDR3 length: 16 residues. Germline V lookup: CDR1 PRHDT, CDR2 FYEKMQ (reference sequence). The V end was cut by 2 bases, the J end by 11 bases, with 24 bases between. As DNA, the CDR3 is TGTGCCAGCAGCTTATCGCCTGGGAGCGCCTACAATGAGCAGTACTTC. Protein: CASSLSPGSAYNEQYF. The full variable domain, completed using reference TRBV13 and TRBJ2-5, is AAGVIQSPRHLIKEKRETATLKCYPIPRHDTVYWYQQGPGQDPQFLISFYEKMQSDKGSIPDRFSAQQFSDYHSELNMSSLELGDSALYFCASSLSPGSAYNEQYFGPGTRLLVL.

Concerning this clonotype itself: Relative to the germline gene, one junction end is altered; a read error may explain this. The V gene is TRBV20-1, the J gene TRBJ2-3; D possibly corresponds to TRBD2 (7 bases). CDR3 size: 17 residues. Germline V gene lookup returns CDR1 DFQATT and CDR2 SNEGSKA (reference sequence). For the CDR3, the DNA is TGCAGTGCTAGAAGCCCAGTAGGGGGGGCCTCCCCAGATACGCGGTATTTT. Protein: CSARSPVGGASPDTRYF.

Only a few counts were recorded for this clonotype. The chain has TRBV20-1 and TRBJ2-5; D is undetermined. Between the trimmed V and J ends, which lost 0 bases and 5 bases, there was a span of 13 bases. The CDR3 has 14 amino acids. Germline V gives CDR1 DFQATT, CDR2 SNEGSKA (reference sequence). The CDR3 here is CSAREPQTAETQYF. CDR3 nucleotide sequence: TGCAGTGCTAGAGAGCCCCAGACTGCGGAGACCCAGTACTTC.

The chain combines TRBV4-2 with TRBJ2-5, with a possible D match to TRBD2 (6 bases). V was trimmed by 2 bases and J by 5 bases, leaving 21 bases between them. The CDR3 is 17 residues long. Germline CDR1 and CDR2: LGHNA and YNFKEQ. CDR3 sequence: CASSQPSAGQGGETQYF. CDR3 nucleotide sequence: TGTGCCAGCAGCCAACCCTCCGCCGGGCAGGGAGGCGAGACCCAGTACTTC.

The chain is built from TRBV4-1 and TRBJ2-3; TRBD1 is a possible D gene (6 bases). With 5 bases removed from V and 2 bases from J, the gap between germline ends came to 26 bases. The CDR3 is 19 amino acids. Per germline, CDR1 MGHRA and CDR2 YSYEKL. The CDR3 nucleotides read TGCGCCAGCAGCACAAGAAAAGACCTCGGTGGACAGATCACAGATACGCAGTATTTT. Its translation is CASSTRKDLGGQITDTQYF.

Only one count was recorded for this clonotype. One end of the junction does not line up with germline, which may come from a read error. The V call is TRBV7-9, the J call TRBJ2-5, with TRBD1 matching 9 bases. The germline V gene encodes CDR1 SEHNR and CDR2 FQNEAQ (reference sequence). CDR3 length: 16 amino acids. The CDR3 DNA reads as TGTGCCAGCAGCCCAAGAGGACAGGGGTCCCAAGAGACCCAGAACTTC. Amino acid sequence: CASSPRGQGSQETQNF.

The rearrangement uses TRBV6-1 and TRBJ2-3; 15 nucleotides align to TRBD2. The J segment lost 2 bases and the V segment lost 6 bases, leaving 9 bases of the junction unmatched. Looked up from germline, CDR1 is MNHNS and CDR2 is SASEGT. The CDR3 consists of 18 residues. CDR3 nucleotides: TGTGCCAGCAGCCTGGGACTAGCGGGGGGATCCCTCACAGATACGCAGTATTTT. Encoded protein: CASSLGLAGGSLTDTQYF.

The chain links TRBV6-2 or TRBV6-3 to TRBJ2-7; D ambiguous. The CDR3 sequence is 13 residues long. Trimming took off 5 bases at V and 0 bases at J, with 8 bases between the two ends. CDR1 is MNHEY and CDR2 is SVGEGT in the germline V gene. For the CDR3, the DNA is TGTGCCAGCAGTCATCTCGGCTCCTACGAGCAGTACTTC. This gives the protein CASSHLGSYEQYF.

This chain uses TRBV6-2 or TRBV6-3 with TRBJ2-5, with D unresolved. The CDR3 totals 14 residues. Germline lookup yields CDR1 MNHEY and CDR2 SVGEGT. The ends were cut back, 2 bases at V and 3 bases at J, with 10 bases in the middle. As DNA, the CDR3 is TGTGCCAGCAGTTACATGGGCCTAAAAGAGACCCAGTACTTC. As protein: CASSYMGLKETQYF.

This chain's CDR3 is CASPASGPPEQYF. The CDR3 DNA reads TGTGCCAGCCCTGCTAGCGGACCTCCGGAGCAGTACTTC. This chain uses TRBV6-4 with TRBJ2-7, with TRBD2 identical over 7 bases. This CDR3 region has 13 residues. Trimming at V came to 8 bases and at J to 7 bases, leaving 11 bases not matched to a gene. Germline V lookup: CDR1 MRHNA, CDR2 SNTAGT.

The chain has TRBV28 and TRBJ2-1; no reliable D call. The CDR3 is 11 amino acids. Trimming shortened V by 6 bases and J by 6 bases, and 6 bases separated the two germline ends. From germline, CDR1 is MDHEN and CDR2 SYDVKM. The CDR3 loop reads CASRVGNEQFF. As DNA, the CDR3 is TGTGCCAGCAGGGTAGGCAATGAGCAGTTCTTC.

The chain is built from TRBV10-3 and TRBJ1-1, with 7 bases identical to TRBD1. The V gene end was trimmed by 10 bases and the J gene end by 5 bases; junction bases not matched to a gene: 10. The CDR3 runs to 13 residues. CDR1 is ENHRY, CDR2 SYGVKD, per germline. CDR3 DNA sequence: TGTGCCACACGAAATCAGGGGGAGACTGAAGCTTTCTTT. It encodes CATRNQGETEAFF.

This clonotype was detected only a few times. A clone one base away is much larger, so this may be a read error. The J gene is TRBJ2-7, the V gene TRBV7-3; D possibly corresponds to TRBD1 (5 bases). CDR1 is SGHTA and CDR2 is FQGTGA in the germline V gene. This CDR3 spans 15 amino acids. V was pared by 5 bases and J by 7 bases, with 21 bases between. The CDR3 coding sequence is TGTGCCAGCAGCCCAGGGTCGGTGTCCTACAATGAGCAGTACTTC. Amino acids: CASSPGSVSYNEQYF.

This clonotype was counted between two and nine times. The genes are TRBV4-3 and TRBJ2-4, with D hard to call. With the DNA end fitting TRBJ2-5 better, the J assignment may be wrong. The germline gives CDR1 LGHNA, CDR2 YSLEER. The CDR3 has 14 amino acids. CDR3 in amino acids: CASSQALVGETQYF. The DNA of the CDR3 is TGCGCCAGCAGCCAAGCCCTAGTAGGCGAGACCCAGTACTTC.

J is TRBJ2-5 and V is TRBV7-2; TRBD2 is a possible D gene (5 bases). The length of the CDR3 is 14 residues. CDR1 and CDR2 (germline): SGHTA, FQGNSA. V lost 3 bases and J 7 bases, leaving 15 bases between the germline ends. The CDR3 spells CASSFRFGEGTQYF. DNA of the CDR3: TGTGCCAGCAGCTTCCGGTTCGGGGAAGGGACCCAGTACTTC.

The chain joins TRBV6-1 to TRBJ1-5, with D unclear. The CDR3 covers 16 residues. The germline V and J ends were trimmed by 2 bases and 3 bases, with 14 bases remaining between them. Germline V gene lookup returns CDR1 MNHNS and CDR2 SASEGT. This chain's CDR3 is CASSEYGPEVNQPQHF. CDR3 nucleotides: TGTGCCAGCAGTGAATATGGCCCCGAGGTCAATCAGCCCCAGCATTTT.

The chain uses TRBV2 and TRBJ2-5; 7 positions match TRBD1. V shed 4 bases, J shed 5 bases, and the junction held 7 bases outside the gene matches. The CDR3 is 14 amino acids. Germline CDR1 is SNHLY and CDR2 is FYNNEI. CDR3 nucleotides: TGTGCCAGCAGTGCTACAGGGGCGGGTGAGACCCAGTACTTC. This codes for CASSATGAGETQYF.

V gene TRBV20-1 combines with J gene TRBJ2-6, with D possibly TRBD1 on 5 matching bases. Germline CDR1 is DFQATT and CDR2 is SNEGSKA (reference sequence). Between the trimmed V and J ends, which lost 2 bases and 0 bases, there was a span of 11 bases. This CDR3 has 16 amino acids. The chain's CDR3 is CSARWQGGSGANVLTF. For the CDR3, the DNA is TGCAGTGCTAGATGGCAGGGCGGCTCTGGGGCCAACGTCCTGACTTTC.

The genes are TRBV4-2 and TRBJ2-3, with 16 bases identical to TRBD2. Germline CDR1 reads LGHNA; CDR2 reads YNFKEQ. The CDR3 covers 19 residues. The V segment lost 4 bases and the J segment 4 bases; nucleotides outside the gene matches: 11. The CDR3 loop is CASSPGLAGGQRGSDTQYF. CDR3 in DNA: TGTGCCAGCAGCCCGGGACTAGCGGGGGGGCAGCGGGGATCAGATACGCAGTATTTT.

The gene calls are TRBV27 and TRBJ2-7; possibly TRBD2 for D (6 bases). Trimming took 1 base from V and 2 from J, leaving 12 bases between them. The germline V gene has CDR1 MNHEY and CDR2 SMNVEV (reference sequence). This CDR3 comprises 15 residues. In DNA, the CDR3 is TGTGCCAGCAGTTTATGGGCTAGCGTCGCCTACGAGCAGTACTTC. Protein product: CASSLWASVAYEQYF.

This clonotype was detected a few times. V is TRBV10-3 and J is TRBJ2-1, with D perhaps matching TRBD2 (6 bases). The CDR3 covers 15 residues. Trimming took off 2 bases at V and 12 bases at J, with 20 bases between the two ends. CDR1 and CDR2 (germline): ENHRY, SYGVKD. CDR3 loop: CAISEAGLPRRGQFF. CDR3 nucleotides: TGTGCCATCAGTGAGGCAGGGTTACCCCGGCGGGGGCAGTTCTTC.

This chain uses TRBV6-2 or TRBV6-3 with TRBJ1-5; weak D call: TRBD1 (6 bases). The CDR3 spans 16 residues. From germline, CDR1 is MNHEY and CDR2 SVGEGT. V was pared by 5 bases and J by 3 bases, with 17 bases between. The CDR3 here is CASSHLGAGDNQPQHF. CDR3 nucleotide sequence: TGTGCCAGCAGTCACCTCGGTGCAGGGGACAATCAGCCCCAGCATTTT.

The CDR3 DNA follows: TGCGCCAGCAGTTCGCCCCAGGGGGCAGATACGCAGTATTTT. Translated: CASSSPQGADTQYF. V usage is TRBV5-1 and J usage is TRBJ2-3; 7 positions match TRBD1. Germline V lookup: CDR1 SGHRS, CDR2 YFSETQ. The ends lost 5 bases at V and 4 bases at J; junction bases unmatched: 7. The length of the CDR3 is 14 residues.

The chain uses TRBV13 and TRBJ1-2; TRBD1 is a possible D gene (6 bases). Trimming removed 0 bases from V and 6 bases from J, with 14 bases in between. The CDR3 runs 15 residues. Germline V lookup: CDR1 PRHDT, CDR2 FYEKMQ (reference sequence). CDR3 residues: CASSLGGRGRDGYTF. CDR3 DNA: TGTGCCAGCAGCTTAGGAGGCAGGGGAAGGGATGGCTACACCTTC.

This clonotype was seen only a few times. The chain combines TRBV6-2 or TRBV6-3 with TRBJ2-1; tentatively, D is TRBD1 or TRBD2 (6 bases each). In germline, CDR1 is MNHEY, CDR2 SVGEGT. CDR3 length: 14 residues. V lost 8 bases to trimming and J lost 2 bases, with 13 bases between them. The CDR3 nucleotides are TGTGCCAGCCGGAACGGGGGCGCCTACAATGAGCAGTTCTTC. Its translation is CASRNGGAYNEQFF.